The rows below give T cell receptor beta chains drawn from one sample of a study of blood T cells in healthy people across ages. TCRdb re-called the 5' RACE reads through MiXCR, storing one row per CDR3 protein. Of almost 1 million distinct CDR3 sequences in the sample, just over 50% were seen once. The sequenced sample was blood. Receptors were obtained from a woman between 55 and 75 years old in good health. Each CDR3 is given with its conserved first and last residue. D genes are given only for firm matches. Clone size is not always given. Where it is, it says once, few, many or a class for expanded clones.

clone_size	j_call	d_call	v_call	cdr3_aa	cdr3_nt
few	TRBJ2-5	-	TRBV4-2	CASSQDWTGTKETQYF	TGTGCCAGCAGCCAAGATTGGACGGGCACCAAAGAGACCCAGTACTTC
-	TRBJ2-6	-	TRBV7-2	CASSRQDLSGANVLTF	TGTGCCAGCAGCCGACAGGACCTCTCTGGGGCCAACGTCCTGACTTTC
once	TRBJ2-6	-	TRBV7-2	CASSPGSGSGANVLTF	TGTGCCAGCAGCCCCGGCTCGGGTTCTGGGGCCAACGTCCTGACTTTC
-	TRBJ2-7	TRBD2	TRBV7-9	CASSSRRTSEAYEQYF	TGTGCCAGCAGCTCCCGTAGGACTAGCGAGGCCTACGAGCAGTACTTC
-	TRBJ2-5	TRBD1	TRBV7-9	CASSRPDRGLDEQYF	TGTGCCAGCAGCCGACCGGACAGGGGGTTGGATGAGCAGTACTTC
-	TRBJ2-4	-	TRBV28	CASSLGALGPQNIQYF	TGTGCCAGCAGTTTAGGTGCCCTGGGACCTCAAAACATTCAGTACTTC
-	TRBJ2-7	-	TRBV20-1	CSARDKGGRYEQYF	TGCAGTGCTAGAGATAAGGGGGGCAGATACGAGCAGTACTTC
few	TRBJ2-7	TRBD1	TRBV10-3	CAISERDRYEQYF	TGTGCCATCAGTGAACGGGACAGATACGAGCAGTACTTC
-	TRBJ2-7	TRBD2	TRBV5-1	CASSLAASGSLNEQYF	TGCGCCAGCAGCTTGGCAGCTAGCGGGAGTCTTAACGAGCAGTACTTC
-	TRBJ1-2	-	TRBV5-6	CASSLARSYGYTF	TGTGCCAGCAGCTTGGCACGGAGCTATGGCTACACCTTC
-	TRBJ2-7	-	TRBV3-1	CASSSLIRPYEQYF	TGTGCCAGCAGCTCGCTAATTCGGCCCTACGAGCAGTACTTC
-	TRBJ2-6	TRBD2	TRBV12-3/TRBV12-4	CASSPSSTSVANVLTF	TGTGCCAGCAGTCCGAGTTCGACTAGCGTCGCCAACGTCCTGACTTTC
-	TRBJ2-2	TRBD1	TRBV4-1	CASSHKQGISGELFF	TGCGCCAGCAGCCATAAACAGGGGATATCCGGGGAGCTGTTTTTT
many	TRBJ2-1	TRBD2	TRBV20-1	CSARDRRTSGLSYNEQFF	TGCAGTGCTAGAGATCGTAGGACTAGCGGACTCTCCTACAATGAGCAGTTCTTC
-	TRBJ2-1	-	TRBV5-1	CASSLGPGSSYNEQFF	TGCGCCAGCAGCCTTGGGCCGGGAAGCTCCTACAATGAGCAGTTCTTC
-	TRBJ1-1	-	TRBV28	CASSPPPSTVEAFF	TGTGCCAGCAGTCCACCACCCTCGACAGTTGAAGCTTTCTTT
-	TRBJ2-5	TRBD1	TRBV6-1	CASSGTGVETQYF	TGTGCCAGCAGCGGGACAGGGGTGGAGACCCAGTACTTC
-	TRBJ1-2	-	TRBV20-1	CSPREGNGYTF	TGCAGTCCCCGAGAGGGTAATGGCTACACCTTC
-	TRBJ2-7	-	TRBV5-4	CASSNPGTIEQYF	TGTGCCAGCAGCAACCCAGGGACCATCGAGCAGTACTTC
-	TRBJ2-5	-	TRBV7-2	CASSLRSGGLEQYF	TGTGCCAGCAGCTTAAGGAGTGGGGGGCTGGAGCAGTACTTC
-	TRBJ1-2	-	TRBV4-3	CASSMRALQDYGYTF	TGCGCCAGCAGCATGCGAGCCCTACAGGACTATGGCTACACCTTC
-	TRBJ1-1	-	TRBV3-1	CASSQDLGDRNTEAFF	TGTGCCAGCAGCCAAGATCTGGGGGATCGGAACACTGAAGCTTTCTTT
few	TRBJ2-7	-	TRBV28	CASSQPLREQYF	TGTGCCAGCAGTCAACCACTGCGAGAGCAGTACTTC
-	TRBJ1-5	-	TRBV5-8	CASSLGPRRSSPQHF	TGTGCCAGCAGCTTGGGTCCGCGGCGGTCATCGCCCCAGCATTTT
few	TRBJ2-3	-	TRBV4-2	CASSQEWDLTDTQYF	TGTGCCAGCAGCCAAGAGTGGGACCTCACAGATACGCAGTATTTT
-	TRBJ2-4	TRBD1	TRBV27	CASSSLRQGGDIQYF	TGTGCCAGCAGTTCCCTACGACAGGGTGGGGACATTCAGTACTTC
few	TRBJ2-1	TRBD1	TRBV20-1	CSAAPGQAYNEQFF	TGCAGTGCCGCACCGGGACAGGCGTACAATGAGCAGTTCTTC
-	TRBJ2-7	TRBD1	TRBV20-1	CSARDQDGTGVVYEQYF	TGCAGTGCTAGAGATCAGGATGGGACAGGGGTTGTCTACGAGCAGTACTTC
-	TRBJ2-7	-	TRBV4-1	CASSQERGGPPYEQYF	TGCGCCAGCAGCCAAGAAAGGGGAGGCCCCCCCTACGAGCAGTACTTC
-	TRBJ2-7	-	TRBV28	CASSFEDRAYEQYF	TGTGCCAGCAGTTTCGAGGACAGAGCCTACGAGCAGTACTTC
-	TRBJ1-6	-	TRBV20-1	CSAFSLGQSNSPLHF	TGCAGTGCTTTTAGCCTAGGGCAGAGTAATTCACCCCTCCACTTT
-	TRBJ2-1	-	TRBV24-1	CATSDFSRAGNEQFF	TGTGCCACCAGTGATTTTAGCAGGGCCGGCAATGAGCAGTTCTTC
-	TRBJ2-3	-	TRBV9	CAGSEGGGAFTDTQYF	TGTGCCGGCAGCGAGGGAGGAGGGGCATTCACAGATACGCAGTATTTT
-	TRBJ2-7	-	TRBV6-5	CASSYFKTGGLEQYF	TGTGCTAGCAGTTACTTTAAAACAGGAGGACTCGAGCAGTACTTC
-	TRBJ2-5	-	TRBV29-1	CSVEGVRLEYEQYF	TGCAGCGTTGAAGGGGTTAGACTGGAATATGAGCAGTACTTC
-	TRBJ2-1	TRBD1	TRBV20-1	CSAAGQGYNEQFF	TGCAGTGCCGCTGGACAGGGCTACAATGAGCAGTTCTTC
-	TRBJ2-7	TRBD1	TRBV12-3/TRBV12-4	CASSSTGTGKSEQYF	TGTGCCAGCAGTTCCACCGGGACAGGAAAAAGTGAGCAGTACTTC
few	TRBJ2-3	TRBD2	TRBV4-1	CASSQDPGGEADTQYF	TGCGCCAGCAGCCAAGACCCGGGGGGGGAGGCAGATACGCAGTATTTT
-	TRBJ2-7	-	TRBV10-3	CAISLTSNEQYF	TGTGCCATCAGTCTTACTAGTAACGAGCAGTACTTC
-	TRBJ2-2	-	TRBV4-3	CASSQSSLPAGELFF	TGCGCCAGCAGTCAATCGTCACTCCCCGCCGGGGAGCTGTTTTTT
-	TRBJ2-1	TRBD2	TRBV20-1	CSAHSPSGSVYDNEQFF	TGCAGTGCTCATTCCCCTAGCGGGAGCGTTTATGACAATGAGCAGTTCTTC
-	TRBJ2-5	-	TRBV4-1	CASSRTPTSPKTQYF	TGCGCCAGCAGCCGTACCCCAACTAGCCCGAAGACCCAGTACTTC
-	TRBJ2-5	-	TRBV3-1	CASSRRLDNEQYF	TGTGCCAGCAGCCGGAGACTAGACAATGAGCAGTACTTC
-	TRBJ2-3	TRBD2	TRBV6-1	CASSRTSGTWRTDTQYF	TGTGCCAGCTCCCGGACTAGCGGGACATGGCGCACAGATACGCAGTATTTT
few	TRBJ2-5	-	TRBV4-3	CASSQAQQETQYF	TGCGCCAGCAGCCAAGCTCAGCAAGAGACCCAGTACTTC
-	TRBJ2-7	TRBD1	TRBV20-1	CSASLGTGGSYEQYF	TGCAGTGCTAGCTTAGGGACAGGGGGATCCTACGAGCAGTACTTC
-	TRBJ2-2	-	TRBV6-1	CASSPLPGAVFGELFF	TGTGCCAGCAGCCCCTTGCCAGGGGCGGTTTTCGGGGAGCTGTTTTTT
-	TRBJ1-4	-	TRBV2	CASKPGLEKLFF	TGTGCCAGCAAGCCCGGGCTTGAAAAACTGTTTTTT